This passage covers 27 T cell receptor beta chains from one sample sequenced in a study of T cell responses to AZD1222 COVID-19 vaccine. Assay: immunoSEQ multiplex PCR; the TCRdb copy retains only in-frame clones and omits some. The top ten hold 1.2% to 1.5% of the sample, which has approximately 150,000 clones, around 93% seen once. The input for sequencing was peripheral blood, taken on day 0 of AZD1222 vaccination. The receptor set was obtained from an adult in good health.

V is TRBV14 and J is TRBJ1-6; D might be TRBD1 (6 bases). The CDR3 is 15 residues long. Trimming stripped 5 bases from V and 4 bases from J, with 12 bases between. Germline CDR1 and CDR2: SGHDN and FVKESK. The CDR3 region is CASSAQQGYNSPLHF. The CDR3 bases are TGTGCCAGCAGCGCTCAACAGGGTTATAATTCACCCCTCCACTTT.

The rearrangement links TRBV13 to TRBJ2-3, with TRBD2 identical over 11 bases. CDR1 is PRHDT, CDR2 FYEKMQ, per germline (reference sequence). J gave up 6 bases and V 5 bases, and 10 bases lay outside the gene matches. The CDR3 runs 16 residues. Here the CDR3 DNA reads TGTGCCAGCAGCCCGCGCCTACTAGCGGGAGCTGATACGCAGTATTTT. Protein: CASSPRLLAGADTQYF.

The V and J genes are TRBV5-1 and TRBJ1-5, with D maybe TRBD1 (5 bases). Deletions cut 1 base from V and 6 bases from J, with 11 bases between. The CDR3 is made up of 14 amino acids. Germline lookup yields CDR1 SGHRS and CDR2 YFSETQ. The CDR3 sequence: CASSLSGGGQPQHF. The DNA of the CDR3 is TGCGCCAGCAGCTTGTCCGGGGGAGGTCAGCCCCAGCATTTT.

This clone was picked up a small number of times. V and J are TRBV7-9 and TRBJ1-4; D uncertain. This CDR3 region has 14 residues. Germline V gene lookup returns CDR1 SEHNR and CDR2 FQNEAQ (reference sequence). V was cut by 5 bases and J by 9 bases, with 16 bases left in between. The CDR3 spells CASSPGDSSQKLFF. The CDR3 DNA is TGTGCCAGCAGCCCAGGTGACTCCAGTCAAAAACTGTTTTTT.

V gene TRBV6-1 combines with J gene TRBJ1-2; D is undetermined. This CDR3 has 14 residues. V lost 2 bases and J lost 6, with 13 bases in between. Germline V gene sequence: CDR1 MNHNS, CDR2 SASEGT. The DNA of the CDR3 is TGTGCCAGCAGTGAAAGAAGAGGCAGGAATGGCTACACCTTC. Its translation: CASSERRGRNGYTF.

This clone was picked up a small number of times. The chain links TRBV14 to TRBJ1-6, with D possibly being TRBD1 (6 bases). CDR1 and CDR2 from the germline V gene are SGHDN and FVKESK. The CDR3 spans 14 residues. Trimming shortened V by 4 bases and J by 6 bases, and 10 bases separated the two germline ends. Here the CDR3 reads CASSLGQLNSPLHF. The CDR3 DNA reads TGTGCCAGCAGCCTAGGACAGCTTAATTCACCCCTCCACTTT.

The chain has TRBV19 and TRBJ1-4; perhaps TRBD1 as D (5 bases). The CDR3 has 17 residues. Per germline, CDR1 LNHDA and CDR2 SQIVND (reference sequence). Trimming shortened V by 8 bases and J by 2 bases, and 21 bases separated the two germline ends. The CDR3 here is CASLPKGVLATNEKLFF. The CDR3 DNA reads as TGTGCCAGTCTTCCAAAAGGGGTGTTGGCGACTAATGAAAAACTGTTTTTT.

The chain has TRBV11-3 and TRBJ2-1, with a tentative D call TRBD1 (7 bases). V gave up 1 base and J gave up 6 bases, with 19 bases separating them. The length of the CDR3 is 17 residues. CDR1 is SGHNT and CDR2 is YENEEA in the germline V gene. As DNA, the CDR3 is TGTGCCAGCAGCTTAGGAAATTCCGGGACAGCGGGCAATGAGCAGTTCTTC. It is translated as CASSLGNSGTAGNEQFF. Filled out from reference TRBV11-3 and TRBJ2-1, the complete variable domain reads EAGVVQSPRYKIIEKKQPVAFWCNPISGHNTLYWYLQNLGQGPELLIRYENEEAVDDSQLPKDRFSAERLKGVDSTLKIQPAELGDSAVYLCASSLGNSGTAGNEQFFGPGTRLTVL.

The chain combines TRBV5-1 with TRBJ1-2; a weak D match, TRBD1 (5 bases). Trimming removed 4 bases from V and 4 bases from J, with 14 bases in between. Per the germline V gene, CDR1 is SGHRS and CDR2 is YFSETQ. This CDR3 spans 14 amino acids. The CDR3 sequence is CASSPQGEAYGYTF. The DNA of the CDR3 is TGCGCCAGCAGCCCCCAGGGAGAGGCCTATGGCTACACCTTC. Full variable domain (missing parts from reference TRBV5-1 and TRBJ1-2): KAGVTQTPRYLIKTRGQQVTLSCSPISGHRSVSWYQQTPGQGLQFLFEYFSETQRNKGNFPGRFSGRQFSNSRSEMNVSTLELGDSALYLCASSPQGEAYGYTFGSGTRLTVV.

The chain employs TRBV7-9 and TRBJ2-1; TRBD1 agrees at 11 bases. V dropped 3 bases and J dropped 8; count of bases not matched to a gene: 3. Germline CDR1 SEHNR, CDR2 FQNEAQ (reference sequence). There are 14 residues in the CDR3. CDR3 region: CASSLGQGVHEQFF. CDR3 coding DNA: TGTGCCAGCAGCTTGGGACAGGGGGTACATGAGCAGTTCTTC.

This sequence joins TRBV6-2 or TRBV6-3 and TRBJ2-5; 12 nucleotides align to TRBD2. From germline, CDR1 is MNHEY and CDR2 SVGEGT. Trimming cost V 2 bases and J 5 bases; bases outside gene matches: 12. The CDR3 sequence is 18 residues long. For the CDR3, the DNA is TGTGCCAGCAGTTACGATTGGCTAGCGGGAGGGGCGCCGGAGACCCAGTACTTC. It specifies CASSYDWLAGGAPETQYF.

This chain connects TRBV3-1 (or the pseudogene TRBV3-2) to TRBJ2-5, with D possibly matching TRBD2 (5 bases). V was pared by 5 bases and J by 0 bases, with 19 bases between. The CDR3 extends over 17 amino acids. CDR1 and CDR2 (germline): LGHDT, YNNKEL (reference sequence). CDR3 loop: CASSSLLRTRYQETQYF. The CDR3 coding sequence is TGTGCCAGCAGCTCCCTCCTGCGGACTCGTTACCAAGAGACCCAGTACTTC.

The J gene is TRBJ2-7, the V gene TRBV9; no clear D. This CDR3 spans 12 amino acids. In germline, CDR1 is SGDLS, CDR2 YYNGEE. Trimming stripped 0 bases from V and 3 bases from J, with 4 bases between. CDR3 loop: CASSVDNYEQYF. DNA for the CDR3: TGTGCCAGCAGCGTAGATAACTACGAGCAGTACTTC.

This clone has a handful of counts. The V call is TRBV30, the J call TRBJ1-1, with a weak D call TRBD1 (5 bases). Germline CDR1 reads GTSNPN; CDR2 reads SVGIG (reference sequence). The length of the CDR3 is 16 residues. V gave up 2 bases and J gave up 7 bases, with 23 bases separating them. CDR3 amino acids: CAWSLTGEPGRGEAFF. The CDR3 DNA is TGTGCCTGGAGTCTAACGGGGGAACCCGGTAGGGGTGAAGCTTTCTTT.

The chain couples TRBV5-1 to TRBJ1-1; no definite D call. Trimming took off 0 bases at V and 1 base at J, with 10 bases between the two ends. CDR1 SGHRS and CDR2 YFSETQ come from the germline V gene. CDR3 length: 15 amino acids. For the CDR3, the DNA is TGCGCCAGCAGCTTGGCACAGCGCTCGAACACTGAAGCTTTCTTT. The encoded protein is CASSLAQRSNTEAFF.

The chain joins TRBV27 to TRBJ2-2; 9 bases are a match to TRBD2. Trimming removed 0 bases from V and 3 bases from J; junction bases left unmatched: 14. The CDR3 is made up of 20 amino acids. Germline loops: CDR1 MNHEY, CDR2 SMNVEV (reference sequence). The CDR3 region has the DNA TGTGCCAGCAGTTTATCGAAGCGGGGGGTGGGTTACGGTGACACCGGGGAGCTGTTTTTT. Translation gives CASSLSKRGVGYGDTGELFF.

A single count supports this clone. The chain uses TRBV6-5 and TRBJ1-5; the D is unclear. CDR1 and CDR2 (germline): MNHEY, SVGAGI. The CDR3 extends over 13 amino acids. Trimming cost V 0 bases and J 7 bases, with 7 bases left between them. CDR3 coding DNA: TGTGCCAGCAGTTACTCGACGGACCAGCCCCAGCATTTT. The encoded protein is CASSYSTDQPQHF.

This rearrangement joins TRBV5-3 to TRBJ2-7; 13 nucleotides align to TRBD2. TRBV5-3 is flagged as an ORF with uncertain function. The trim removed 0 bases at V and 5 bases at J, leaving 14 bases unmatched. The CDR3 has 19 amino acids. CDR3 region: CARSLEGTSGVGITHEQYF. Written as DNA, the CDR3 is TGTGCCAGAAGCTTGGAAGGGACTAGCGGGGTTGGCATAACCCACGAGCAGTACTTC.

The CDR3 nucleotides read TGCGCCAGCAGCCAAGATATTAAAAGTGGTACCGAAGCTTTCTTT. Residues: CASSQDIKSGTEAFF. The chain combines TRBV4-3 with TRBJ1-1; D is unclear. The length of the CDR3 is 15 residues. Between the trimmed V and J ends, which lost 0 bases and 8 bases, there was a span of 16 bases. Germline V gives CDR1 LGHNA, CDR2 YSLEER.

To note about this clone: This sample also contains other DNA sequences that code for the same CDR3. This sequence joins TRBV5-6 and TRBJ2-7; D remains unclear. CDR1 SGHDT and CDR2 YYEEEE come from the germline V gene. The CDR3 covers 13 residues. The V and J ends lost 3 bases and 1 base respectively, with 8 bases between them. The CDR3 DNA is TGTGCCAGCAGCTCAGACTCTTCCTACGAGCAGTACTTC. Translating gives CASSSDSSYEQYF. The complete variable domain, with remaining parts taken from reference TRBV5-6 and TRBJ2-7, reads DAGVTQSPTHLIKTRGQQVTLRCSPKSGHDTVSWYQQALGQGPQFIFQYYEEEERQRGNFPDRFSGHQFPNYSSELNVNALLLGDSALYLCASSSDSSYEQYFGPGTRLTVT.

The V gene is TRBV6-6, the J gene TRBJ1-3; D is undetermined. Trimming pared 5 bases from V and 1 base from J, leaving 6 bases between. The germline gives CDR1 MNHNY, CDR2 SVGAGI (reference sequence). This CDR3 is 13 amino acids long. CDR3 amino acids: CASSRGSGNTIYF. The DNA of the CDR3 is TGTGCCAGCAGTCGAGGGTCTGGAAACACCATATATTTT.

V usage is TRBV7-8 and J usage is TRBJ1-3; D is uncertain. The V gene lost 5 bases and the J gene lost 0 bases, with 11 bases spanning the gap. CDR3 length: 15 amino acids. Per the germline V gene, CDR1 is SGHVS and CDR2 is FQNEAQ. The chain's CDR3 is CASSLNTVSGNTIYF. The CDR3 bases are TGTGCCAGCAGCCTTAATACAGTCTCTGGAAACACCATATATTTT.

The chain joins TRBV14 to TRBJ1-3; D is perhaps TRBD1 (6 bases). This CDR3 spans 13 amino acids. Germline V gives CDR1 SGHDN, CDR2 FVKESK. With 4 bases removed from V and 10 bases from J, the gap between germline ends came to 14 bases. The CDR3 sequence: CASSPQGWWTIYF. CDR3 DNA sequence: TGTGCCAGCAGCCCTCAGGGGTGGTGGACCATATATTTT.

This chain joins TRBV13 and TRBJ1-6; D is unclear. Germline CDR1 reads PRHDT; CDR2 reads FYEKMQ (reference sequence). With 2 bases removed from V and 13 bases from J, the gap between germline ends came to 18 bases. CDR3 length: 15 amino acids. The CDR3 is CASSLNPPGSGPLHF. Written as DNA, the CDR3 is TGTGCCAGCAGCTTAAATCCTCCCGGGTCGGGGCCCCTCCACTTT.

The rearrangement joins TRBV13 to TRBJ2-7; D tentatively reads TRBD1 or TRBD2 (5 bases each). The germline gives CDR1 PRHDT, CDR2 FYEKMQ (reference sequence). CDR3 length equals 15 residues. V gave up 4 bases and J gave up 1 base, with 14 bases separating them. CDR3 sequence reads: CASSSPPGPSYEQYF. In DNA, the CDR3 is TGTGCCAGCAGCTCCCCCCCGGGACCATCCTACGAGCAGTACTTC.

The CDR3 DNA is TGTGCCAGCAGCTTTATTAGAGCCGGGACAGGGAGGACAGATACGCAGTATTTT. It specifies CASSFIRAGTGRTDTQYF. The rearrangement uses TRBV7-2 and TRBJ2-3; 9 bases align to TRBD1. V was pared by 3 bases and J by 3 bases, with 13 bases of the junction left unmatched. The germline V gene encodes CDR1 SGHTA and CDR2 FQGNSA. The CDR3 length is 18 residues.

The chain combines TRBV28 with TRBJ1-2, with D possibly matching TRBD1 (6 bases). This CDR3 contains 13 residues. V lost 6 bases and J 2 bases, leaving 10 bases between the germline ends. The V gene's germline CDR1 is MDHEN and CDR2 SYDVKM. CDR3 sequence (DNA): TGTGCCAGCAGGGCGAGGGGGAACTATGGCTACACCTTC. It specifies CASRARGNYGYTF.